These T cell receptor beta chains were read from a single sample in a study of response to subunit inactivated influenza vaccine. TCRdb analysed the RT-PCR reads with MiXCR anew, one entry per CDR3 protein. Here the sample spans a few hundred thousand distinct CDR3 sequences, less than 7.5% being singletons. The source material was PBMCs from blood, sampled approximately 25 months after vaccination. Source of these receptors: a man aged 50 to 69 who received an inactivated influenza vaccine. CDR3s leave out the opening cysteine and the closing phenylalanine or tryptophan. The order of the fields is V gene, CDR3 protein.

V gene: TRBV12-3/TRBV12-4
CDR3 protein: ASSLTGTEKPQH

V gene: TRBV28
CDR3 protein: ASITPRDRNQPQH

V gene: TRBV14
CDR3 protein: ASSQESQQETQY

V gene: TRBV20-1
CDR3 protein: SVGLAGGQYEQY

V gene: TRBV20-1
CDR3 protein: SARGLAVGDIQY

V gene: TRBV30
CDR3 protein: AWRGGPVNTEAF

V gene: TRBV6-5
CDR3 protein: ASSYGGVNQPQH

V gene: TRBV5-1
CDR3 protein: ASSWGTGGQETQY

V gene: TRBV27
CDR3 protein: ASSLDAGGLDEQY

V gene: TRBV20-1
CDR3 protein: SARAYGRATDTQY

V gene: TRBV14
CDR3 protein: ASSQVDRPQRGLNTEAF

V gene: TRBV7-8
CDR3 protein: ASSRGLDGAYEQY

V gene: TRBV3-1
CDR3 protein: ASSHMTDSTDTQY

V gene: TRBV20-1
CDR3 protein: SAKDSSYEQY

V gene: TRBV7-2
CDR3 protein: ASSQGLASGELF

V gene: TRBV9
CDR3 protein: ASSVAVERGANVLT

V gene: TRBV29-1
CDR3 protein: SADRDHNEQF

V gene: TRBV9
CDR3 protein: ASSVTAGGPRAGELF

V gene: TRBV28
CDR3 protein: ASSLGRRNTGELF

V gene: TRBV10-3
CDR3 protein: AISEMGRSYEQY

V gene: TRBV5-1
CDR3 protein: ASRPAPGQVADTQY

V gene: TRBV28
CDR3 protein: ASSFRTATPYNEQF

V gene: TRBV5-3
CDR3 protein: AMGPGPAAPNYEQF

V gene: TRBV6-1
CDR3 protein: ASSPTGTTDEQY

V gene: TRBV12-3/TRBV12-4
CDR3 protein: ASTSGGLYTGELF

V gene: TRBV7-9
CDR3 protein: ASIIPAGGPDTQY

V gene: TRBV20-1
CDR3 protein: SARDPGTGLTDTQY

V gene: TRBV6-5
CDR3 protein: ASSYSSGLSSYEQY

V gene: TRBV29-1
CDR3 protein: SVGGGDSPLH

V gene: TRBV4-1
CDR3 protein: ASSHTQGFGYEQY

V gene: TRBV5-1
CDR3 protein: ASSVGRRELNTEAF

V gene: TRBV28
CDR3 protein: ASHSGSSNNEQF

V gene: TRBV12-3/TRBV12-4
CDR3 protein: ASSLGGSPF